This TCR beta chain is from a study of control samples from healthy donors and cancer patients. Germline V gives CDR1 SNHLY, CDR2 FYNNEI. The length of the CDR3 is 15 residues. Trimming removed 8 bases at V and 7 bases at J, with 21 bases between. TCRdb keeps only in-frame clones here, not all; method: immunoSEQ multiplex PCR. Of about 58,000 clones in the sample, approximately 89% were seen once. This clone showed up just a few times. The material sequenced was PBMCs. This sequence joins TRBV2 and TRBJ1-5; D gene unclear. The sequence was collected from a woman aged 55-69 years with lung cancer. CDR3 protein: CASSLEFAQSQPQHF. The CDR3 nucleotides read TGTGCCAGCTCCCTGGAGTTTGCACAAAGCCAGCCCCAGCATTTT.